These 3 T cell receptor beta chains were all obtained from the same sample, sequenced in a study of regulatory T cells in long-lasting Graves disease. Time point described: persistent/refractory GD, antithyroid drugs over 5 years with positive TRAb. Construction of the TCR library relied on RNA isolated from PBMCs. Arm-PCR of CDR3 regions and iRepertoire HTBI primers were used to build TCR beta libraries. TCRdb reprocessed the multiplex PCR reads via MiXCR and lists one record per CDR3 protein. Of 300,000 to 400,000 distinct CDR3 sequences listed, around 19% are singletons. The sequencing here drew on peripheral blood mononuclear cells (PBMCs), taken when the disease was refractory, from a patient treated with antithyroid drugs. The origin of the receptors is a female donor with Graves disease.

This clonotype was found a few times. The V call is TRBV24-1, the J call TRBJ1-4, with 10 bases fitting TRBD1. Per the germline V gene, CDR1 is KGHDR and CDR2 is SFDVKD. J was trimmed by 4 bases and V by 4 bases; bases with no gene match: 5. This CDR3 comprises 16 residues. The CDR3 DNA reads as TGTGCCACCAGTGACCCGGGGACAGGGGATAATGAAAAACTGTTTTTT. It specifies CATSDPGTGDNEKLFF.

This clonotype appeared a few times. The V call is TRBV18, the J call TRBJ1-1; D might be TRBD1 (6 bases). Per the germline V gene, CDR1 is KGHSH and CDR2 is LQKENI. V was shortened by 1 base and J by 3 bases, with 21 bases between the two germline ends. CDR3 length equals 18 residues. In DNA form, the CDR3 reads TGTGCCAGCTCACCACGCGGGGGGCGCATTCGAGGGGACACTGAAGCTTTCTTT. Protein sequence: CASSPRGGRIRGDTEAFF.

This clonotype was seen a few times. The V gene is TRBV11-2, the J gene TRBJ2-3; D ambiguous. The CDR3 loop spans 15 amino acids. Between the trimmed V and J ends, which lost 2 bases and 1 base, there was a span of 10 bases. The V gene's germline CDR1 is SGHAT and CDR2 FQNNGV. The DNA of the CDR3 is TGTGCCAGCAGCTTACGCCTGGCGGGCACAGATACGCAGTATTTT. Translating it yields CASSLRLAGTDTQYF.